Below are 10 T cell receptor beta chains sequenced from a single sample in a study of T cells in Graves' hyperthyroidism and ophthalmopathy (dated 2019 in TCRdb). To prepare the library, multiplex PCR was applied. Reads for this sample came from an Illumina HiSeq 2000. The TCR beta CDR3 regions were amplified from RNA transcripts. The TCR CDR3 was subjected to a first round of RT-PCR using the HTBI primer set and the Qiagen OneStep RT-PCR kit. TCRdb ran its own pipeline on the public reads, namely fastp trimming at Q25 and MiXCR clone calling, and kept in-frame beta chains. Entries are consolidated by CDR3 protein sequence, retaining the most common genes and DNA. This sample gives under 350,000 distinct CDR3 sequences in total; 21% of them show up just once. Jointly, the top ten make up 50% of the sample. The material sequenced was blood. All receptors come from a woman aged 45 to 65 with Graves' hyperthyroidism.

This clonotype was seen a handful of times. This rearrangement joins TRBV7-6 to TRBJ1-2; 12 bases agree with TRBD1. Germline-derived CDR1 and CDR2 are SGHVS and FNYEAQ. The CDR3 has 16 residues. Trimming removed 1 base from V and 6 bases from J; junction bases left unmatched: 6. CDR3 sequence (DNA): TGTGCCAGCAGCTTAGGGGCCGGGACAGGGGGCGATGGCTACACCTTC. It translates to CASSLGAGTGGDGYTF. The full variable domain, rest sourced from reference TRBV7-6 and TRBJ1-2, is GAGVSQSPRYKVTKRGQDVALRCDPISGHVSLYWYRQALGQGPEFLTYFNYEAQQDKSGLPNDRFSAERPEGSISTLTIQRTEQRDSAMYRCASSLGAGTGGDGYTFGSGTRLTVV.

This clonotype appeared many times. The V and J genes are TRBV20-1 and TRBJ2-7; 8 bases fit TRBD1. CDR1 DFQATT and CDR2 SNEGSKA come from the germline V gene (reference sequence). V gave up 4 bases and J gave up 4 bases; unmatched junction bases: 12. CDR3 length equals 15 residues. The CDR3 DNA reads TGCAGTGCTAAGGGCAGGACAGGGAGCTCTTACGAGCAGTACTTC. Translated: CSAKGRTGSSYEQYF.

The gene calls are TRBV14 and TRBJ2-3, with 14 bases that match TRBD2. With 4 bases clipped from V and 3 bases from J, the junction kept 6 bases outside the gene matches. The germline V gene encodes CDR1 SGHDN and CDR2 FVKESK. This CDR3 comprises 17 residues. The CDR3 here is CASSRLAGGSLTDTQYF. The CDR3 bases are TGTGCCAGCAGCCGACTAGCGGGAGGGTCGTTGACAGATACGCAGTATTTT.

The sample holds a few counts of this clonotype. The genes are TRBV7-9 and TRBJ2-7; D might be TRBD1 or TRBD2, each matching 5 bases. V was shortened by 3 bases and J by 3 bases, with 12 bases between the two germline ends. The length of the CDR3 is 14 residues. In germline, CDR1 is SEHNR, CDR2 FQNEAQ (reference sequence). CDR3 loop: CASSFGTVGYEQYF. The DNA for the CDR3 is TGTGCCAGCAGCTTTGGGACGGTTGGCTACGAGCAGTACTTC.

The chain carries TRBV24-1 and TRBJ1-5; D is possibly TRBD1 (5 bases). Trimming removed 2 bases from V and 7 bases from J, with 11 bases in between. Per germline, CDR1 KGHDR and CDR2 SFDVKD. The CDR3 has 14 residues. The CDR3 nucleotides read TGTGCCACCAGTGATTCAGGGACGGGGCAGCCCCAGCATTTT. It specifies CATSDSGTGQPQHF.

The chain has TRBV11-3 and TRBJ2-3; D is ambiguous. V gave up 0 bases and J gave up 9 bases, with 13 bases separating them. The CDR3 loop spans 14 amino acids. CDR1 and CDR2 (germline): SGHNT, YENEEA. DNA for the CDR3: TGTGCCAGCAGCTTAGATGGGCCACTCCGGACGCAGTATTTT. The encoded protein is CASSLDGPLRTQYF.

The CDR3 loop reads CASSQTGGLEAFF. For the CDR3, the DNA is TGCGCCAGCAGCCAGACAGGGGGACTTGAAGCTTTCTTT. The chain joins TRBV5-1 to TRBJ1-1, with 9 bases lining up with TRBD1. There are 13 residues in the CDR3. Germline assignment: CDR1 SGHRS and CDR2 YFSETQ. The V gene end was trimmed by 4 bases and the J gene end by 7 bases; junction bases not matched to a gene: 5.

This clonotype was detected many times. In nucleotides, the CDR3 is TGTGCCAGCAGTCTTTCGGGCGGGTACGGTTACAATGAGCAGTTCTTC. This gives the protein CASSLSGGYGYNEQFF. The chain uses TRBV12-3 or TRBV12-4 and TRBJ2-1; D perhaps matches TRBD2 (5 bases). The CDR3 runs 16 residues. Trimming removed 5 bases from V and 4 bases from J, with 18 bases in between.

The V and J genes are TRBV28 and TRBJ2-1; the match to TRBD2 covers 9 bases. Per germline, CDR1 MDHEN and CDR2 SYDVKM. V lost 7 bases, J lost 3 bases, and 7 bases stayed unmatched. The CDR3 consists of 15 residues. The CDR3 bases are TGTGCCAGCAATGGGGGGACTAGCATCTACAATGAGCAGTTCTTC. Protein product: CASNGGTSIYNEQFF.

The chain combines TRBV10-2 with TRBJ1-5; 7 bases are a match to TRBD1. This CDR3 is built from 14 residues. V was pared by 7 bases and J by 2 bases, with 5 bases of the junction left unmatched. CDR1 is WSHSY, CDR2 SAAADI, per germline. In DNA, the CDR3 is TGCGCCAGCATGCGACAGGGTGGCAATCAGCCCCAGCATTTT. It codes for CASMRQGGNQPQHF.